A single sample is the source of the 14 T cell receptor beta chains below, sequenced in a study of OX40 agonist ivuxolimab in advanced cancers. Assay used: immunoSEQ multiplex PCR; TCRdb lists only in-frame clones, some missing. The table has about 20,000 clones, around nine tenths seen once. The source was CD4+ or CD8+ T cells sorted from blood, collected in a trial of the OX40 agonist ivuxolimab. The receptors stem from an adult with an advanced solid tumor such as melanoma, head and neck, liver or kidney cancer.

This clone occurred a few times. The V and J genes are TRBV5-4 and TRBJ2-7, with 12 bases matching TRBD2. V was clipped by 4 bases and J by 2 bases; unmatched bases: 4. The CDR3 spans 15 residues. CDR1 and CDR2 from the germline V gene are SGHNT and YYREEE (reference sequence). CDR3 region: CASSPRLAGAYEQYF. CDR3 in DNA: TGTGCCAGCAGCCCCAGACTAGCGGGGGCCTACGAGCAGTACTTC.

This rearrangement joins TRBV11-2 to TRBJ1-4; TRBD1 aligns across 7 bases. V trimming: 5 bases; J trimming: 3 bases; junction bases outside the gene matches: 9. CDR3 length: 16 residues. CDR1 is SGHAT and CDR2 is FQNNGV in the germline V gene. CDR3 nucleotide sequence: TGTGCCAGCAGCAACCTTGGACAGGAGGCTAATGAAAAACTGTTTTTT. Residues: CASSNLGQEANEKLFF.

The chain employs TRBV6-1 and TRBJ2-1; D remains ambiguous. V was shortened by 6 bases and J by 0 bases, with 6 bases between the two germline ends. The CDR3 consists of 13 residues. Per the germline V gene, CDR1 is MNHNS and CDR2 is SASEGT. CDR3 in amino acids: CASSTSSYNEQFF. The CDR3 DNA reads TGTGCCAGCAGCACGAGCTCCTACAATGAGCAGTTCTTC.

The chain recombines TRBV9 with TRBJ2-1; D might be TRBD1 or TRBD2, each matching 5 bases. Trimming cost V 4 bases and J 9 bases, with 20 bases left between them. Germline CDR1 SGDLS, CDR2 YYNGEE. The CDR3 contains 15 residues. The chain's CDR3 is CASSPHSGEGSEQFF. As DNA, the CDR3 is TGTGCCAGCAGCCCCCATTCCGGTGAGGGGAGTGAGCAGTTCTTC.

The CDR3 loop is CASSPPPRPGQGAVNGANVLTF. The CDR3 bases are TGTGCCAGCAGTCCACCACCACGCCCGGGACAGGGGGCGGTAAATGGGGCCAACGTCCTGACTTTC. The chain uses TRBV21-1 and TRBJ2-6; no DNA check was done on the table's D call, TRBD1. TRBV21-1 is a known pseudogene. The CDR3 runs to 22 residues.

J is TRBJ2-3 and V is TRBV5-1, with 13 positions matching TRBD2. Germline V gene sequence: CDR1 SGHRS, CDR2 YFSETQ. CDR3 length: 18 amino acids. Unmatched junction bases numbered 10, after V lost 4 bases and J lost 2 bases. The chain's CDR3 is CASSLGLAGLYTTDTQYF. The CDR3 nucleotides are TGCGCCAGCAGCCTGGGACTAGCGGGGTTATACACCACAGATACGCAGTATTTT.

The chain carries TRBV5-1 and TRBJ2-1, with TRBD2 as a possible D gene (6 bases). CDR3 size: 17 residues. V dropped 4 bases and J dropped 7 bases, with 24 bases sitting between them. Looked up from germline, CDR1 is SGHRS and CDR2 is YFSETQ. The CDR3 is CASSPPTSKGSLNEQFF. The CDR3 bases are TGCGCCAGCAGCCCGCCTACTAGCAAGGGGAGTTTGAATGAGCAGTTCTTC.

The V call is TRBV7-8, the J call TRBJ2-1; D remains ambiguous. Trimming left V 4 bases short and J 4 bases short, with 8 bases between. The CDR3 runs to 13 residues. CDR1 SGHVS and CDR2 FQNEAQ come from the germline V gene. The CDR3 protein is CASSSRFYNEQFF. Here the CDR3 DNA reads TGTGCCAGCAGCTCCCGCTTTTACAATGAGCAGTTCTTC.

The chain combines TRBV7-6 with TRBJ2-1; no definite D call. There are 15 residues in the CDR3. Germline loops: CDR1 SGHVS, CDR2 FNYEAQ. Trimming left V 5 bases short and J 0 bases short, with 11 bases between. CDR3 nucleotides: TGTGCCAGCAGCGCCACACCGAGCTCCTACAATGAGCAGTTCTTC. This translates into CASSATPSSYNEQFF.

The gene calls are TRBV27 and TRBJ2-7; 11 bases align to TRBD2. The CDR3 consists of 14 residues. The trim removed 6 bases at V and 4 bases at J, leaving 5 bases unmatched. Looked up from germline, CDR1 is MNHEY and CDR2 is SMNVEV (reference sequence). The CDR3 coding sequence is TGTGCCAGCAGGCTAGCGGGGGGCGGGTACGAGCAGTACTTC. Residues: CASRLAGGGYEQYF.

The CDR3: CASSDWEGGDYGYTF. In nucleotides, the CDR3 is TGTGCCAGCAGTGACTGGGAGGGGGGGGACTATGGCTACACCTTC. The chain couples TRBV25-1 to TRBJ1-2, with TRBD1 as a possible D gene (6 bases). The CDR3 consists of 15 residues. Germline CDR1 reads MGHDK; CDR2 reads SYGVNS. The V end lost 3 bases, the J end lost 3 bases, and 14 bases lay between the germline ends.

The table lists this clone with a count of one. The rearrangement links TRBV4-1 to TRBJ2-1; 14 bases are shared with TRBD2. Germline assignment: CDR1 MGHRA and CDR2 YSYEKL. After removal of 4 bases from V and 7 bases from J, the junction contained 3 bases not matched to a gene. The CDR3 is made up of 15 amino acids. CDR3 nucleotides: TGCGCCAGCAGCCGGACTAGCGGGGGGTTGAATGAGCAGTTCTTC. It yields the protein CASSRTSGGLNEQFF.

This rearrangement joins TRBV6-1 to TRBJ2-7; D is undetermined. Germline CDR1 reads MNHNS; CDR2 reads SASEGT. V was shortened by 4 bases and J by 0 bases, with 16 bases between the two germline ends. This CDR3 is built from 16 residues. CDR3 residues: CASSVDPAQSSYEQYF. The CDR3 DNA reads TGTGCCAGCAGTGTCGATCCGGCACAGAGCTCCTACGAGCAGTACTTC.

The chain combines TRBV7-6 with TRBJ2-5, with D perhaps matching TRBD1 (6 bases). The closer fit of TRBJ2-7 to the DNA end suggests the J call may be wrong. The CDR3 is 15 amino acids. Germline-derived CDR1 and CDR2 are SGHVS and FNYEAQ. The CDR3 nucleotides read TGTGCCAGCAGCTTAGCGGGGGCAGGGGCCTACGAGCAGTACTTC. Translated, it gives CASSLAGAGAYEQYF.